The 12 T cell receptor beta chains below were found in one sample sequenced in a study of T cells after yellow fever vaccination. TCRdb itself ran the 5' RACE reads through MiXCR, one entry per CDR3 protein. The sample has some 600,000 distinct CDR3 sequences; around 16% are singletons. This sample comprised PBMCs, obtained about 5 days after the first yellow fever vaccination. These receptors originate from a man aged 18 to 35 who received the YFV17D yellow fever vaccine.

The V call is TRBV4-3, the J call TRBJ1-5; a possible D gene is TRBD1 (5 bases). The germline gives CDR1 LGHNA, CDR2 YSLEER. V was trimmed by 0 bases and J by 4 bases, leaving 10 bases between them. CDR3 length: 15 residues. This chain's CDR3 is CASSQDRRGNQPQHF. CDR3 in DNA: TGCGCCAGCAGCCAAGATCGGCGGGGGAATCAGCCCCAGCATTTT.

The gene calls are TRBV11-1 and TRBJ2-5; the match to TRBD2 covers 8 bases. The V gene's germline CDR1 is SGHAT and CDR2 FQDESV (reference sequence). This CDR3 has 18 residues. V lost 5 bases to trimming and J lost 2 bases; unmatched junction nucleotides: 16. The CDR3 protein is CASSGGPGSGGPQETQYF. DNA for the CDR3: TGTGCCAGCAGCGGGGGCCCCGGCAGCGGGGGTCCTCAAGAGACCCAGTACTTC.

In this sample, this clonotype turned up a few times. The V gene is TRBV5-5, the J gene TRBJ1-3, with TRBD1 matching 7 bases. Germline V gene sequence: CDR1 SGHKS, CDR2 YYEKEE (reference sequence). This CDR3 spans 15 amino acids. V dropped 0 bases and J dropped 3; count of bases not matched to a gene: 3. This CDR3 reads CASSLDRGGGNTIYF. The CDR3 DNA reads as TGTGCCAGCAGCTTGGACAGGGGCGGTGGAAACACCATATATTTT.

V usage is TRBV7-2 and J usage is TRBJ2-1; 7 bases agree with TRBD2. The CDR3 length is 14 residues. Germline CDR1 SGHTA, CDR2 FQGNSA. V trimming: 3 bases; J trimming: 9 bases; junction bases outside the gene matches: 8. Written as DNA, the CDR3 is TGTGCCAGCAGCTTCGGACTAGACCCTGTTGAGCAGTTCTTC. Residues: CASSFGLDPVEQFF. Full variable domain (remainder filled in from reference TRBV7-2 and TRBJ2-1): GAGVSQSPSNKVTEKGKDVELRCDPISGHTALYWYRQSLGQGLEFLIYFQGNSAPDKSGLPSDRFSAERTGGSVSTLTIQRTQQEDSAVYLCASSFGLDPVEQFFGPGTRLTVL.

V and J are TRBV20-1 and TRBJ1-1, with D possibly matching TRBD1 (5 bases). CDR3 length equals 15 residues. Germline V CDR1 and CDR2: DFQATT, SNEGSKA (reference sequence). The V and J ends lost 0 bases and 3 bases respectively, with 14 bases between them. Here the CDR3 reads CSARDPWRGDTEAFF. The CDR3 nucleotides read TGCAGTGCTAGAGATCCCTGGAGAGGGGACACTGAAGCTTTCTTT.

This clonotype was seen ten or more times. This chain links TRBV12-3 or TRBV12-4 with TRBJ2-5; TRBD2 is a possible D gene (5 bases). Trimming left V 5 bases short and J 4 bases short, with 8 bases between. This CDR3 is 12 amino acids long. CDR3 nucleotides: TGTGCCAGCAGTCGGGGTCGAGAGACCCAGTACTTC. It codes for CASSRGRETQYF.

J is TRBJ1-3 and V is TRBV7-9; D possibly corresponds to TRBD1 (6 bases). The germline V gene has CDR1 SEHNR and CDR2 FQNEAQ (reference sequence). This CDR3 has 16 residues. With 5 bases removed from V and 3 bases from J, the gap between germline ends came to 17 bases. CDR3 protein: CASSQGWGLRGNTIYF. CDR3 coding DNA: TGTGCCAGCAGCCAGGGATGGGGGCTACGTGGAAACACCATATATTTT. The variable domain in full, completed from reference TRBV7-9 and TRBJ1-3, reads DTGVSQNPRHKITKRGQNVTFRCDPISEHNRLYWYRQTLGQGPEFLTYFQNEAQLEKSRLLSDRFSAERPKGSFSTLEIQRTEQGDSAMYLCASSQGWGLRGNTIYFGEGSWLTVV.

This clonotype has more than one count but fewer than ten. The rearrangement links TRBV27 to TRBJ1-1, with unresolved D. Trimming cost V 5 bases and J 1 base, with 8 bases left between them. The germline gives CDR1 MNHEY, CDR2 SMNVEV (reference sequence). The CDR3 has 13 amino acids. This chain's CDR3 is CASSIRENTEAFF. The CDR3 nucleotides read TGTGCCAGCAGTATTAGGGAGAACACTGAAGCTTTCTTT.

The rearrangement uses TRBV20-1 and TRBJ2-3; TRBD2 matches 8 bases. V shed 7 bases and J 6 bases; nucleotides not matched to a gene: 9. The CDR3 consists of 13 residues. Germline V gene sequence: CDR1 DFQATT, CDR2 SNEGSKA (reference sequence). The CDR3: CSGPGLDMDTQYF. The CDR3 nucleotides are TGCAGTGGTCCGGGACTAGATATGGATACGCAGTATTTT.

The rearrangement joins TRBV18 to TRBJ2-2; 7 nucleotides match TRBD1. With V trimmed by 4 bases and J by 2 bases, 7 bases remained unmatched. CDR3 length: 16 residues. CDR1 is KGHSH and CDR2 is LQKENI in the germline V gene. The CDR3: CASSRAGTVNTGELFF. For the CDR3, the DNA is TGTGCCAGCTCACGAGCCGGGACAGTTAACACCGGGGAGCTGTTTTTT.

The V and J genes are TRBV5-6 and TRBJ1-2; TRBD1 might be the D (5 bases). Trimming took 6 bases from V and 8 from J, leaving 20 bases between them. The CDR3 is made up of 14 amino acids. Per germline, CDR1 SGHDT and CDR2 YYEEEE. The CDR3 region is CASNLPGIEGGYTF. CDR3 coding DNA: TGTGCCAGCAACCTTCCCGGGATTGAGGGGGGCTACACCTTC.

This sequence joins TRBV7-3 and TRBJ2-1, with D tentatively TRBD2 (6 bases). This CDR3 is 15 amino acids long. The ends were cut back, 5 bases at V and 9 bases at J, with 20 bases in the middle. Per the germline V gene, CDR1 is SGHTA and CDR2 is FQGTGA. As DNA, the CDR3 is TGTGCCAGCAGCCGCATCGGGAGTAGTGAGAGTGAGCAGTTCTTC. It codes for CASSRIGSSESEQFF.